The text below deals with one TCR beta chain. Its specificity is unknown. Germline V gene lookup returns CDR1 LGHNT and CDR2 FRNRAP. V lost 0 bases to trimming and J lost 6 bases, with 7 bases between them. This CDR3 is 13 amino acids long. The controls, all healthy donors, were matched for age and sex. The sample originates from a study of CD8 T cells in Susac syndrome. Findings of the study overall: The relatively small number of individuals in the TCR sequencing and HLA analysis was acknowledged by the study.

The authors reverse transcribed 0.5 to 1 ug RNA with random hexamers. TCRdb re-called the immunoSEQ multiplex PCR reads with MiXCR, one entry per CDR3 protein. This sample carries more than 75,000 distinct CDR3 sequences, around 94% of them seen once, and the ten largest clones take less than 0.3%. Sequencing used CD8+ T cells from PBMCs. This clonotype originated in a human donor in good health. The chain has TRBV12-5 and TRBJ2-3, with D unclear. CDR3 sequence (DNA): TGTGCTAGTGGTTTGGTATACGAGGATACGCAGTATTTT. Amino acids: CASGLVYEDTQYF.